This entry features one TCR beta chain sequence. Its cognate antigen has yet to be identified. The sample holds no much larger clone one base away, and base qualities are not on file. The data stem from a study of blood T cell repertoires in COVID-19 (dated by TCRdb to the early 2020s). With respect to the entire study: Collaborator samples came from the United States, Italy and Spain and covered acute and convalescent phases of COVID-19. Subjects who had been exposed to COVID-19, were actively infected with it, or had recovered from it provided the deeply sampled blood TCRbeta repertoires that made up the dataset. The prospective study material was composed of cDNA or gDNA derived from T cells, B-cell-depleted T cells, or PBMCs. A de-identified subject ID, COVID-19 status, age in years and sex were almost always included in the sample metadata. HLA class I and class II types, where available, came from metadata supplied by the sample provider rather than from assay-based typing. The repertoires were released in a freely available public database meant as a resource for research on the immune response to SARS-CoV-2. Samples were obtained from the ongoing ImmuneRACE study (first 160 participants) and from some 1,200 subjects provided by 6 global collaborators.

Collaborating institutions collected whole blood in K2EDTA tubes following their own protocols. For TCRbeta analysis, collaborators shipped samples in one of three forms: frozen whole blood, isolated PBMCs, or DNA extracted from either of those sample types. TCRbeta CDR3 regions were amplified from genomic DNA using the immunoSEQ Assay, a bias-controlled multiplex PCR. Under the source paper's analysis protocol: Nucleated cell counts per sample were estimated from amplification of reference gene primers within the assay. To quantify the absolute abundance of each unique TCRbeta CDR3 rearrangement, sequence reads were collapsed and filtered. Productive Simpson clonality was computed per sample as the square root of Simpson's diversity index over productive rearrangements. TCRdb took this table from immuneACCESS and kept in-frame rearrangements with V and J called. Such tables lack part of the clones; where checked against another copy, unresolved V genes explain under half of the gap, and the rest is unexplained. V and J calls plus clone size are reproduced from that table; the DNA served to infer D and trimming. Across this sample there are some 170,000 clones, with 81% seen only once. Jointly, the top ten make up more than 9.5% of the sample.

Broader findings and caveats from the paper: How much clinical and demographic metadata was included differed by source and by participant, and the metadata was provided uncurated.

At the junction V is shortened by 10 bases and J by 2 bases; bases outside the gene matches: 11. The germline V gene sets CDR1 to WSHSY and CDR2 to SAAADI. Including cysteine and phenylalanine, the CDR3 has 15 amino acids. CDR3 DNA only is kept here, 45 bases in frame from base 1. Recombination joined TRBV10-2 with TRBJ1-1; TRBD1 lines up with 9 middle nucleotides. Sequenced input: peripheral blood. The receptor comes from a man aged 55-75 years with active or convalescent COVID-19. The DNA is as follows: TGCGCCAACCTCTCCGGGACAGGGATTAACACTGAAGCTTTCTTT. This translates into CANLSGTGINTEAFF.